The text below deals with one T cell receptor beta chain. Its antigen remains unknown. This record comes from a study of B cell selection in AIRE deficiency. Broader study findings: Shorter CDR3s marked shared Treg sequences, biased toward few non-templated insertions. Of 3,500 to 4,000 shared Treg TCRbeta sequences, 25% to 40% were healthy-donor-only and around 9.5% patient-only. TCRbeta-only data showed 30% to 45% of shared healthy Treg sequences in healthy Tconv. Tconv and Treg cells from AIRE-deficient patients resembled healthy donors in TCRBV usage, CDR3 length and diversity.

Regulatory T cells were sorted as CD4+CD25hiCD127low/negative. V lost 0 bases, J lost 4 bases, and 4 bases lay in between. Germline values: CDR1 SGHAT, CDR2 FQNNGV. This CDR3 is 13 amino acids long. Sequencing was performed with immunoSEQ multiplex PCR; in TCRdb, only in-frame clones are kept and a portion is missing. The sample holds around 26,000 clones, approximately 90% seen once. This receptor was identified in a human donor in good health. The sequencing input was CD4+CD25+ Tregs sorted from PBMCs. This sequence joins TRBV11-2 and TRBJ1-5; no clear D. The CDR3 region has the DNA TGTGCCAGCAGCTTAGACAAAAATCAGCCCCAGCATTTT. It is translated as CASSLDKNQPQHF.